This entry concerns a single T cell receptor (beta chain). Its cognate antigen is unknown. The data were taken from a study of cytomegalovirus exposure and HLA in healthy donors. Overall study findings and caveats: A list of around 150 TCR beta chains associated with cytomegalovirus was given. Cytomegalovirus status, reportedly, was diagnosed with high specificity and sensitivity by the classifier. Subsequent analysis showed first-cohort TCR clusters tending to co-occur in more than 95 validation repertoires.

Sequencing used immunoSEQ multiplex PCR; TCRdb keeps in-frame clones, though not all of them. The sample shows a few hundred thousand clones, roughly 88% of them seen only once. The receptor was isolated from a man younger than 45 in good health and CMV-seronegative. The sample was PBMCs.

CDR3 bases: TGTGCCAGCAGTGAAATCGAGAGAGAGAATCAGCCCCAGCATTTT. It encodes CASSEIERENQPQHF. This rearrangement joins TRBV6-1 to TRBJ1-5; the D is unclear. This CDR3 has 15 residues. The V gene lost 2 bases and the J gene lost 4 bases, with 12 bases spanning the gap. CDR1 and CDR2 from the germline V gene are MNHNS and SASEGT.